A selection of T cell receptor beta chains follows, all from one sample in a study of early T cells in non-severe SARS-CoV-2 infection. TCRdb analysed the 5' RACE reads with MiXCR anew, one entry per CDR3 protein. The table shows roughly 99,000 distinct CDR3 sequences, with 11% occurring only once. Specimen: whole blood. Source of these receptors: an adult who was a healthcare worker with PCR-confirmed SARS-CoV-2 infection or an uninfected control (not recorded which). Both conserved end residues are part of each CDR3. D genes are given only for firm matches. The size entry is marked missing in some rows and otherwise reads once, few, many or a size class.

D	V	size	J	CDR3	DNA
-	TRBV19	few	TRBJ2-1	CASSIRLNSYNEQFF	TGTGCCAGTAGTATACGGCTAAATTCCTACAATGAGCAGTTCTTC
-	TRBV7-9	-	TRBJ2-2	CASSLGAEITGELFF	TGTGCCAGCAGCTTAGGAGCGGAAATCACCGGGGAGCTGTTTTTT
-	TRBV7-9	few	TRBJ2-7	CASRGSGSYEQYF	TGTGCCAGCAGAGGGAGTGGATCCTACGAGCAGTACTTC
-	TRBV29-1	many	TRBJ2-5	CSAAPILQETQYF	TGCAGCGCGGCCCCAATCCTCCAAGAGACCCAGTACTTC
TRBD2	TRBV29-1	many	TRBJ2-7	CSVETSGPYEQYF	TGCAGCGTTGAGACTAGCGGACCCTACGAGCAGTACTTC
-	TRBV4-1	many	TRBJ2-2	CASSSRDLDTGELFF	TGCGCCAGCAGCTCCCGGGACTTAGACACCGGGGAGCTGTTTTTT
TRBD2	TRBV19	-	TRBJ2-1	CASSIVGGSGRHEQFF	TGTGCCAGTAGTATAGTCGGGGGTAGCGGGAGGCATGAGCAGTTCTTC
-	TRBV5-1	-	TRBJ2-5	CASSAGGPAGETQYF	TGCGCCAGCAGCGCCGGAGGGCCGGCGGGAGAGACCCAGTACTTC
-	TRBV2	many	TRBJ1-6	CASSETNSPLHF	TGTGCCAGCAGTGAAACTAATTCACCCCTCCACTTT
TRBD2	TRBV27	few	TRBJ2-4	CASSFGLAGNIQYF	TGTGCCAGCAGTTTCGGCCTAGCGGGAAACATTCAGTACTTC
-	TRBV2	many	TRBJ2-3	CASNGARTDTQYF	TGTGCCAGCAATGGGGCGCGCACAGATACGCAGTATTTT
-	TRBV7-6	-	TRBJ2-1	CASSSWTGVIGRGEQFF	TGTGCCAGCAGCTCCTGGACGGGGGTAATAGGTCGAGGAGAGCAGTTCTTC
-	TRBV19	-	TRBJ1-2	CASSPDRSFYGYTF	TGTGCCAGTAGTCCCGACAGGTCCTTCTATGGCTACACCTTC
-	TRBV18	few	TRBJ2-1	CASSPPSGVNYNEQFF	TGTGCCAGCTCACCACCATCTGGGGTGAACTACAATGAGCAGTTCTTC
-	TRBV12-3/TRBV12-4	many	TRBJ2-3	CASTISRRGEQYF	TGTGCCAGCACCATCTCCCGCAGGGGCGAGCAGTATTTT
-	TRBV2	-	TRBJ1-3	CASSVLRSNTIYF	TGTGCCAGCAGTGTGCTTCGGTCCAACACCATATATTTT
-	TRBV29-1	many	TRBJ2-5	CGLGTQYF	TGCGGTCTCGGGACCCAGTACTTC
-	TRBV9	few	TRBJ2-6	CASSVGRGTGANVLTF	TGTGCCAGCAGCGTAGGGCGGGGCACTGGGGCCAACGTCCTGACTTTC
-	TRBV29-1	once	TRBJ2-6	CSVASSGANVLTF	TGCAGCGTGGCCTCATCTGGGGCCAACGTCCTGACTTTC
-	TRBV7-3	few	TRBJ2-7	CASSSVLVRHYEQYF	TGTGCCAGCAGCTCCGTCCTAGTAAGGCACTACGAGCAGTACTTC
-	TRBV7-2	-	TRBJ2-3	CASSTRTAVTDTQYF	TGTGCCAGCAGCACTAGGACAGCAGTCACAGATACGCAGTATTTT
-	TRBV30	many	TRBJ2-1	CAWSVGGSYNEQFF	TGTGCCTGGAGTGTGGGGGGCTCCTACAATGAGCAGTTCTTC
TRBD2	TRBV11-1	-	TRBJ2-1	CASSRRLAGANEQFF	TGTGCCAGCAGCCGGAGACTAGCGGGAGCTAATGAGCAGTTCTTC
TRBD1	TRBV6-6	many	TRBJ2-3	CAAGQALDTQYF	TGTGCCGCGGGACAGGCCCTAGATACGCAGTATTTT
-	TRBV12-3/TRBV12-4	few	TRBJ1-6	CASSETQGRNSPLHF	TGTGCCAGCAGTGAAACGCAGGGGAGGAATTCACCCCTCCACTTT
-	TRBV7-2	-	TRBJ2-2	CASSSPLVGELFF	TGTGCCAGCAGCTCCCCGCTCGTGGGGGAGCTGTTTTTT
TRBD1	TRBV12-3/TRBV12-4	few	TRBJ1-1	CASSPHRQGTAFF	TGTGCCAGCAGTCCACACCGACAGGGCACAGCTTTCTTT
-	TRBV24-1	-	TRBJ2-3	CATTGTSTDTQYF	TGTGCCACCACCGGGACATCCACAGATACGCAGTATTTT
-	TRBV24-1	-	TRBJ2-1	CATSDLGGAYNEQFF	TGTGCCACCAGTGATTTAGGGGGGGCCTACAATGAGCAGTTCTTC
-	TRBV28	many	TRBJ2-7	CASSLGGLAYEQYF	TGTGCCAGCAGTTTGGGGGGGCTGGCCTACGAGCAGTACTTC
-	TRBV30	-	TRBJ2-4	CAWNRENIQYF	TGTGCCTGGAACAGGGAAAACATTCAGTACTTC
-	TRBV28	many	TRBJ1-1	CASIPAPGRGNTEAFF	TGTGCCAGCATCCCTGCCCCGGGGAGAGGGAACACTGAAGCTTTCTTT
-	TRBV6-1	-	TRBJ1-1	CASKVGGDTEAFF	TGTGCCAGCAAAGTGGGAGGGGACACTGAAGCTTTCTTT
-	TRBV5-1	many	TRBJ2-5	CASSLGKETQYF	TGCGCCAGCAGCTTGGGGAAAGAGACCCAGTACTTC
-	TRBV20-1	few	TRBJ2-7	CSARVGASSYEQYF	TGCAGTGCTAGAGTGGGGGCCTCGTCCTACGAGCAGTACTTC
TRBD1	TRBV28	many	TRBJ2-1	CASSPFGTGDNEQFF	TGTGCCAGCAGTCCATTCGGGACAGGAGACAATGAGCAGTTCTTC
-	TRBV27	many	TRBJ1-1	CASSSGHTFTEAFF	TGTGCCAGCAGTTCGGGACATACGTTCACTGAAGCTTTCTTT
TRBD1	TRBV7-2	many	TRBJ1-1	CASSILLDRGRFMNTEAFF	TGTGCCAGCAGCATACTTTTAGACAGGGGGCGATTTATGAACACTGAAGCTTTCTTT
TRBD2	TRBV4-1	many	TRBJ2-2	CASSLRLAGGINTGELFF	TGCGCCAGCAGCCTTAGACTAGCGGGAGGGATCAACACCGGGGAGCTGTTTTTT
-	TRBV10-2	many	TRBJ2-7	CASSERPFPWHF	TGCGCCAGCAGTGAACGTCCGTTCCCTTGGCACTTC
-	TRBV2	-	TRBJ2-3	CASSGKRTSTDTQYF	TGTGCCAGCTCGGGGAAACGGACTAGCACAGATACGCAGTATTTT
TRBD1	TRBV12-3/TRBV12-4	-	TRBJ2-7	CASRGDRSYEQYF	TGTGCCAGCAGGGGGGACAGGTCCTACGAGCAGTACTTC
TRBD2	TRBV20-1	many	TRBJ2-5	CSARKVAGGPRQETQYF	TGCAGTGCTAGAAAAGTAGCGGGAGGGCCGAGACAAGAGACCCAGTACTTC
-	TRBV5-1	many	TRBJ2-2	CASSPMAQSDTGELFF	TGCGCCAGCAGCCCTATGGCGCAGAGCGACACCGGGGAGCTGTTTTTT
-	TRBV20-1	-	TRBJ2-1	CSAASGHEQFF	TGCAGTGCGGCCTCTGGGCACGAGCAGTTCTTC
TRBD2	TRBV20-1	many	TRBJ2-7	CSAREREYEQYF	TGCAGTGCTAGAGAGCGGGAGTACGAGCAGTACTTC
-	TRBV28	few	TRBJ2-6	CASSLGVGYSGANVLTF	TGTGCCAGCAGTTTAGGGGTCGGCTACTCTGGGGCCAACGTCCTGACTTTC
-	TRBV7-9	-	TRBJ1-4	CASSLASGAEKLFF	TGTGCCAGCAGCTTAGCCAGCGGTGCTGAAAAACTGTTTTTT
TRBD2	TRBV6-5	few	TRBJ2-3	CASSPSGSGFTDTQYF	TGTGCCAGCAGCCCAAGCGGGAGCGGGTTCACAGATACGCAGTATTTT
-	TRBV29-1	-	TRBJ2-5	CSVERDPETQYF	TGCAGCGTTGAAAGGGATCCAGAGACCCAGTACTTC
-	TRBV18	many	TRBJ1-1	CASSPQGPGEAFF	TGTGCCAGCTCACCCCAAGGCCCGGGTGAAGCTTTCTTT
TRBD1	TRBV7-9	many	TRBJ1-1	CASSPEVWDRVERNTEAFF	TGTGCCAGCAGCCCGGAGGTCTGGGACAGGGTTGAAAGGAACACTGAAGCTTTCTTT
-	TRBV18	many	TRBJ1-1	CASSRGRDTEAFF	TGTGCCAGCTCACGGGGACGGGACACTGAAGCCTTCTTT
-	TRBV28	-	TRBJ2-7	CASSLFGGGPYEQYF	TGTGCCAGCAGCCTATTTGGGGGGGGCCCGTACGAGCAGTACTTC
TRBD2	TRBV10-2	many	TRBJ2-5	CASSSGTTIETQYF	TGCGCCAGCAGTTCCGGGACTACCATAGAGACCCAGTACTTC
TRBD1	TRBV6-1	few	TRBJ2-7	CASSDPGQGGYEQYF	TGTGCCAGCAGTGATCCGGGACAGGGTGGCTACGAGCAGTACTTC
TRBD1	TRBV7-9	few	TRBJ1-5	CASSQTGGNQPQHF	TGTGCCAGCAGCCAAACAGGGGGCAATCAGCCCCAGCATTTT
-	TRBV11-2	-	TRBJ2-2	CASSSQVGGELFF	TGTGCCAGCAGCTCCCAGGTTGGCGGGGAGCTGTTTTTT
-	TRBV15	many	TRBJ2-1	CATSRGTWQEQFF	TGTGCCACCAGCAGAGGAACATGGCAGGAGCAGTTCTTC